This T cell receptor beta chain emerged from a study of shared clonotypes between healthy human individuals. The CDR3 extends over 15 amino acids. CDR1 and CDR2 from the germline V gene are SGHNT and YYREEE (reference sequence). V was clipped by 1 base and J by 5 bases, with 13 bases between them. The method was immunoSEQ multiplex PCR; TCRdb's version includes in-frame clones alone and lacks a portion of them. The repertoire consists of fewer than 400,000 clones, with approximately 79% occurring once and the leading ten covering about a tenth. Those who donated were healthy HIV-negative adults, with no recent acute infections or vaccinations reported. This clone has just a few counts.

This TCR derives from a man between 25 and 39 years old in good health. The chain joins TRBV5-4 to TRBJ2-1, with D perhaps matching TRBD2 (6 bases). Sequencing was carried out using memory CD4+ T cells sorted from blood. Subset specified: CD45RA-negative fraction. As DNA, the CDR3 is TGTGCCAGCAGCTTGCCTGCTAGCGCGGACAATGAGCAGTTCTTC. This gives the protein CASSLPASADNEQFF.